Listed below are T cell receptor beta chains from one sample, sequenced in a study of CD8 T cells in Susac syndrome. TCRdb called the immunoSEQ multiplex PCR reads again in MiXCR, with one record for every CDR3 protein. This repertoire shows about 200,000 distinct CDR3 sequences, around 95% found once; its top ten account for 0.093%. The material sequenced was CD4+ T cells from PBMCs. The receptors were sampled from a human donor with multiple sclerosis. The CDR3 runs from the conserved cysteine through the conserved F or W. A D gene is named only where the DNA matches it firmly. Not every row has a clone size; where given, it reads once, few, many or a size class.

-	-	TRBV14	TRBJ1-1	14	TGTGCCAGCAGCCAAGCCGCCAAACGGACTGAAGCTTTCTTT	CASSQAAKRTEAFF
TRBD2	-	TRBV30	TRBJ2-7	12	TGTGCCTGGAGGACGGGAGGATACGAGCAGTACTTC	CAWRTGGYEQYF
-	-	TRBV7-2	TRBJ2-1	13	TGTGCCAGCAGCTTACGGGCTCCCTCGGAGCAGTTCTTC	CASSLRAPSEQFF
TRBD2	-	TRBV12-3/TRBV12-4	TRBJ2-1	15	TGTGCCAGCAGTTTGTCGGGGGGGGCCCACAATGAGCAGTTCTTC	CASSLSGGAHNEQFF
-	-	TRBV12-3/TRBV12-4	TRBJ2-5	14	TGTGCCAGCAGTTTAAGAGGGGCGAAAGAGACCCAGTACTTC	CASSLRGAKETQYF
TRBD2	-	TRBV20-1	TRBJ2-1	14	TGCAGTGCTCTGTCGGGGGGTGCCTACAATGAGCAGTTCTTC	CSALSGGAYNEQFF
TRBD1	-	TRBV18	TRBJ2-7	14	TGTGCCAGCTCACCGACCGGGACAGGGGTCGAGCAGTACTTC	CASSPTGTGVEQYF
TRBD2	-	TRBV6-2/TRBV6-3	TRBJ2-2	17	TGTGCCAGCAGTTACTCTCTGGGACTAGCGAACACCGGGGAGCTGTTTTTT	CASSYSLGLANTGELFF
-	-	TRBV29-1	TRBJ1-3	12	TGCAGCGTTGATCCCGACGGAAACACCATATATTTT	CSVDPDGNTIYF
-	-	TRBV5-1	TRBJ2-1	15	TGCGCCAGCAGCGCTGGGACTGTCTCCTACAATGAGCAGTTCTTC	CASSAGTVSYNEQFF
TRBD1	few	TRBV4-2	TRBJ2-7	15	TGTGCCAGCAGCCCAGGGACAGGGTACATCCCCGAGCAGTACTTC	CASSPGTGYIPEQYF
-	-	TRBV13	TRBJ2-5	15	TGTGCCAGCAGCCGTTGGACAAGGTATCAAGAGACCCAGTACTTC	CASSRWTRYQETQYF
TRBD1	-	TRBV27	TRBJ2-1	15	TGTGCCAGCAGTCTACAGGGGGCCTACTCAAATGAGCAGTTCTTC	CASSLQGAYSNEQFF
-	-	TRBV29-1	TRBJ2-2	12	TGCAGCGTTGTCAGATACACCGGGGAGCTGTTTTTT	CSVVRYTGELFF
-	-	TRBV7-2	TRBJ2-7	16	TGTGCCAGCAGCTTAGTTGGCACAGGGCCCTCCTACGAGCAGTACTTC	CASSLVGTGPSYEQYF
-	-	TRBV30	TRBJ2-3	15	TGTGCCTGGAGTGTTTTAGGATCGCCCGTGGATACGCAGTATTTT	CAWSVLGSPVDTQYF
-	-	TRBV12-3/TRBV12-4	TRBJ1-4	13	TGTGCCAGCAGTTTGATGGGAAACGAAAAACTGTTTTTT	CASSLMGNEKLFF
TRBD1	-	TRBV20-1	TRBJ1-1	12	TGCAGTGCTAACAGGGGGCACACTGAAGCTTTCTTT	CSANRGHTEAFF
TRBD2	-	TRBV12-3/TRBV12-4	TRBJ2-5	16	TGTGCCAGCAGCAAACTGACTAGCGGGGGACAAGAGACCCAGTACTTC	CASSKLTSGGQETQYF
-	-	TRBV18	TRBJ2-6	15	TGTGCCAGCTCTTCTGGCGCGACTGGGGCCAACGTCCTGACTTTC	CASSSGATGANVLTF
-	-	TRBV11-2	TRBJ2-3	14	TGTGCCAGCAGCTTAGCACAGGCCACAGATACGCAGTATTTT	CASSLAQATDTQYF
-	-	TRBV25-1	TRBJ2-1	14	TGTGCCAGCCAAACGTACAGGGCCAGCAATGAGCAGTTCTTC	CASQTYRASNEQFF
TRBD1	-	TRBV18	TRBJ1-2	13	TGTGCCAGCTCACACGGACAGGGGGATGGCTACACCTTC	CASSHGQGDGYTF
TRBD1	-	TRBV18	TRBJ1-6	15	TGTGCCAGCTCACCAGATACAGGGGGTTACTCACCCCTCCACTTT	CASSPDTGGYSPLHF
-	-	TRBV11-2	TRBJ1-2	12	TGTGCCAGCAGCTTGGTCGGGATGGGCTACACCTTC	CASSLVGMGYTF
-	-	TRBV4-1	TRBJ2-3	14	TGCGCCAGCAGCCAAGAAGGGGCTTCAGATACGCAGTATTTT	CASSQEGASDTQYF
TRBD1	once	TRBV20-1	TRBJ1-6	15	TGCAGTGCTTGGGACAGCAGCTCCTATAATTCACCCCTCCACTTT	CSAWDSSSYNSPLHF
TRBD1	-	TRBV3-1	TRBJ2-7	13	TGTGCCAGCAGCCAGGTGACAGGGCTCGAGCAGTACTTC	CASSQVTGLEQYF
TRBD2	-	TRBV7-2	TRBJ2-1	16	TGTGCCAGCAGCCTTAGTAGCGGGGGGGGATACAATGAGCAGTTCTTC	CASSLSSGGGYNEQFF
-	-	TRBV20-1	TRBJ1-2	13	TGCAGTGCTAGTCAACCGAACCTCTATGGCTACACCTTC	CSASQPNLYGYTF
TRBD1	-	TRBV9	TRBJ2-3	15	TGTGCCAGCAGCGGCAGGGGGCTGCGCACAGATACGCAGTATTTT	CASSGRGLRTDTQYF
TRBD1	-	TRBV29-1	TRBJ1-1	12	TGCAGCGGGGCACAGGGGTTCACTGAAGCTTTCTTT	CSGAQGFTEAFF
-	-	TRBV4-3	TRBJ1-5	15	TGCGCCAGCAGCCAAGGGGTGGGTGGCAATCAGCCCCAGCATTTT	CASSQGVGGNQPQHF
-	-	TRBV20-1	TRBJ1-4	16	TGCAGTGCTAGAGATAGATGGAGGGACAATCAAGAAAAACTGTTTTTT	CSARDRWRDNQEKLFF
TRBD1	-	TRBV30	TRBJ1-5	15	TGTGCCTGGAGTGTCGGGCAGGGGGTCAATCAGCCCCAGCATTTT	CAWSVGQGVNQPQHF
TRBD1	-	TRBV6-2/TRBV6-3	TRBJ1-1	11	TGTGCCAGCAGCCACGGACAGGGTACTTTCTTT	CASSHGQGTFF
-	-	TRBV29-1	TRBJ2-5	12	TGCAGCGTTGATAGAATACAAGAGACCCAGTACTTC	CSVDRIQETQYF
-	-	TRBV9	TRBJ2-1	18	TGTGCCAGCAGCGTAGATTTATTGGTGGGGGCCCCGTGGTATGAGCAGTTCTTC	CASSVDLLVGAPWYEQFF
TRBD2	-	TRBV20-1	TRBJ2-7	14	TGCAGTGCTTTAATGACTAGCGGTCGCTACGAGCAGTACTTC	CSALMTSGRYEQYF
-	-	TRBV20-1	TRBJ2-7	12	TGCAGTGCTAAGCAGGGCCCGCGGGGGCAGTACTTC	CSAKQGPRGQYF
TRBD1	-	TRBV5-6	TRBJ2-2	15	TGTGCCAGCAGCTTGAGGGGGCCTGCGGACGGGGAGCTGTTTTTT	CASSLRGPADGELFF
-	-	TRBV28	TRBJ2-5	15	TGTGCCAGCAGTCCGCCGGGCAAACCGCGAGAGACCCAGTACTTC	CASSPPGKPRETQYF
TRBD1	-	TRBV30	TRBJ2-7	15	TGTGCCTGTCGGGGGGGACAGGGGGCTTTATACGAGCAGTACTTC	CACRGGQGALYEQYF